Described below is a single T cell receptor (beta chain) sequence and its context. The antigen is not known. The germline CDR1 and CDR2 sequences are SGHRS and YFSETQ. V lost 3 bases and J lost 3, with 6 bases in between. The CDR3 sequence is 12 residues long. The sample comes from a study of long-term antiretroviral therapy in people with HIV. Study findings and constraints: Pre-ART expanded clones dominated the repertoire at every time point.

Running of the v3.0 immunoSEQ assay took place at survey level. Here immunoSEQ multiplex PCR was the method, and the copy in TCRdb shows in-frame clones only, minus some. The sample has some 25,000 clones; approximately 80% are singletons. This TCR derives from a man aged 25 to 40 with HIV. Sample: unsorted PBMCs, taken approximately 4.1 years after starting antiretroviral therapy. V is TRBV5-1 and J is TRBJ2-5; D is uncertain. The CDR3 here is CASSYGKETQYF. CDR3 nucleotide sequence: TGCGCCAGCAGCTATGGTAAAGAGACCCAGTACTTC.